The 22 T cell receptor beta chains given below trace back to one sample, sequenced in a study of blood T cells in healthy people across ages. The second PCR ran roughly 7 to 12 cycles with a sample-barcoded 5' primer and J-beta primers. TCRdb processed the 5' RACE reads anew with MiXCR; each CDR3 protein has one entry. In the table there are 1.5 million to 2 million distinct CDR3 sequences, just under 50% of which are singletons. Source material: blood. Receptors originate from a woman aged 35 to 49 in good health.

The chain is built from TRBV28 and TRBJ1-2; 7 nucleotides align to TRBD1. V shed 6 bases and J 6 bases; nucleotides not matched to a gene: 16. The CDR3 consists of 16 residues. CDR1 and CDR2 from the germline V gene are MDHEN and SYDVKM. DNA for the CDR3: TGTGCCAGCAGCCATAAAGTAGGGGGCGAGCTTGATGGCTACACCTTC. This codes for CASSHKVGGELDGYTF.

The genes are TRBV28 and TRBJ2-6; no firm D call. CDR1 is MDHEN, CDR2 SYDVKM, per germline. V was shortened by 6 bases and J by 3 bases, with 6 bases between the two germline ends. This CDR3 is 13 amino acids long. The CDR3 is CASRQGGANVLTF. The CDR3 DNA sequence: TGTGCCAGCAGGCAAGGTGGGGCCAACGTCCTGACTTTC.

This chain uses TRBV10-3 with TRBJ2-7, with 7 bases lining up with TRBD1. V was clipped by 6 bases and J by 0 bases; unmatched bases: 2. Germline V gene data show CDR1 as ENHRY and CDR2 as SYGVKD. This CDR3 spans 13 amino acids. The CDR3 region is CAIRAGGSYEQYF. CDR3 bases: TGTGCCATCAGGGCAGGGGGCTCCTACGAGCAGTACTTC.

This clonotype was recorded a few times. V gene TRBV4-3 combines with J gene TRBJ2-7; either TRBD1 or TRBD2 may fit D (5 bases each). Trimming took 2 bases from V and 2 from J, leaving 13 bases between them. The CDR3 sequence is 15 residues long. The germline CDR1 and CDR2 sequences are LGHNA and YSLEER. CDR3 nucleotides: TGCGCCAGCAGCCAAAAAAAATGGGGACCCTACGAGCAGTACTTC. It encodes CASSQKKWGPYEQYF.

V and J are TRBV5-1 and TRBJ2-4, with TRBD1 matching 11 bases. This CDR3 contains 17 residues. V lost 4 bases, J lost 6 bases, and 12 bases stayed unmatched. The germline V gene encodes CDR1 SGHRS and CDR2 YFSETQ. CDR3 protein: CASSPEGTGGGINIQYF. Here the CDR3 DNA reads TGCGCCAGCAGCCCGGAGGGGACAGGGGGGGGAATAAACATTCAGTACTTC.

The chain links TRBV12-3 or TRBV12-4 to TRBJ2-5; no clear D. This CDR3 spans 14 amino acids. V lost 1 base to trimming and J lost 11 bases, with 17 bases between them. The CDR3 here is CASSLDTSHNEQYF. The CDR3 DNA is TGTGCCAGCAGTTTAGATACGTCGCACAATGAGCAGTACTTC.

The chain is built from TRBV27 and TRBJ1-2, with 7 bases identical to TRBD1. CDR1 is MNHEY and CDR2 is SMNVEV in the germline V gene (reference sequence). The CDR3 is 15 residues long. J gave up 2 bases and V 7 bases, and 10 bases lay outside the gene matches. In DNA, the CDR3 is TGTGCCAGCACATCATACAGGGGTGCGAACTATGGCTACACCTTC. The encoded protein is CASTSYRGANYGYTF.

The chain links TRBV4-3 to TRBJ2-3; perhaps TRBD1 as D (6 bases). The V end was cut by 3 bases, the J end by 1 base, with 11 bases between. The V gene's germline CDR1 is LGHNA and CDR2 YSLEER. CDR3 length equals 15 residues. CDR3 protein: CASSQENRGTDTQYF. Here the CDR3 DNA reads TGCGCCAGCAGCCAGGAGAACAGGGGCACAGATACGCAGTATTTT.

The chain joins TRBV6-5 to TRBJ1-2, with D possibly being TRBD1 (5 bases). Trimming left V 7 bases short and J 7 bases short, with 19 bases between. Germline V lookup: CDR1 MNHEY, CDR2 SVGAGI. The CDR3 runs to 14 residues. CDR3 bases: TGTGCCAGCACCAAATCCGATGGGGCGCCTGGCTACACCTTC. It specifies CASTKSDGAPGYTF.

In this sample, this clonotype turned up a few times. The chain joins TRBV6-5 to TRBJ2-1; TRBD2 agrees at 8 bases. After removal of 3 bases from V and 8 bases from J, the junction contained 9 bases not matched to a gene. Germline loops: CDR1 MNHEY, CDR2 SVGAGI. The CDR3 consists of 15 residues. The CDR3 sequence: CASSYRGGRVDEQFF. CDR3 DNA sequence: TGTGCCAGCAGTTATCGGGGGGGGCGAGTGGATGAGCAGTTCTTC.

The chain recombines TRBV2 with TRBJ1-4; perhaps TRBD1 as D (5 bases). The CDR3 contains 14 residues. From germline, CDR1 is SNHLY and CDR2 FYNNEI. Trimming stripped 6 bases from V and 0 bases from J, with 8 bases between. The CDR3 DNA reads TGTGCCAGCAGGATGACAGCAACTAATGAAAAACTGTTTTTT. Residues: CASRMTATNEKLFF.

This clonotype was found a few times. This chain links TRBV27 with TRBJ2-5, with D perhaps TRBD1 or TRBD2 (5 bases each). The length of the CDR3 is 15 residues. V lost 2 bases, J lost 2 bases, and 12 bases lay in between. Germline CDR1 and CDR2: MNHEY and SMNVEV (reference sequence). This CDR3 reads CASSLRGTRQETQYF. The CDR3, as DNA: TGTGCCAGCAGTTTAAGAGGGACCCGGCAAGAGACCCAGTACTTC.

A few counts support this clonotype. The chain employs TRBV6-5 and TRBJ2-5; either TRBD1 or TRBD2 may fit D (5 bases each). The CDR3 consists of 14 residues. Germline assignment: CDR1 MNHEY and CDR2 SVGAGI. The V and J ends lost 6 bases and 5 bases respectively, with 16 bases between them. The CDR3 nucleotides are TGTGCCAGCAGCCGGTCGAGGGGTGGGGAGACCCAGTACTTC. It codes for CASSRSRGGETQYF.

This clonotype was observed a few times. This rearrangement joins TRBV7-2 to TRBJ2-7, with TRBD1 identical over 7 bases. Germline V CDR1 and CDR2: SGHTA, FQGNSA. The CDR3 has 13 amino acids. Trimming cost V 5 bases and J 3 bases; bases outside gene matches: 4. In DNA form, the CDR3 reads TGTGCCAGCAGCACAAGACAGGGCTACGAGCAGTACTTC. Its protein product is CASSTRQGYEQYF. Variable domain in full (rest from reference TRBV7-2 and TRBJ2-7): GAGVSQSPSNKVTEKGKDVELRCDPISGHTALYWYRQSLGQGLEFLIYFQGNSAPDKSGLPSDRFSAERTGGSVSTLTIQRTQQEDSAVYLCASSTRQGYEQYFGPGTRLTVT.

The CDR3 bases are TGTGCCAGCAGCCAAGAGGTGACCGCCAGGCGGTCGGATACGCAGTATTTT. Protein sequence: CASSQEVTARRSDTQYF. J is TRBJ2-3 and V is TRBV3-1; no firm D call. Trimming pared 0 bases from V and 6 bases from J, leaving 19 bases between. Germline-derived CDR1 and CDR2 are LGHDT and YNNKEL (reference sequence). The CDR3 contains 17 residues.

This clonotype has more than one count but fewer than ten. The J gene is TRBJ2-7, the V gene TRBV27, with TRBD1 as a possible D gene (6 bases). V lost 5 bases and J lost 2, with 13 bases in between. Germline V gene data show CDR1 as MNHEY and CDR2 as SMNVEV (reference sequence). CDR3 length equals 14 residues. The CDR3 DNA follows: TGTGCCAGCAGTCACCAGGGGATTACCTACGAGCAGTACTTC. Residues: CASSHQGITYEQYF.

Turning to this clonotype: At one boundary the junction diverges from the germline segment, which might be a read error. This chain connects TRBV6-1 to TRBJ2-4; a weak D match, TRBD1 (6 bases). The DNA end is a closer match to TRBJ2-7, so the J assignment may be wrong. Germline lookup yields CDR1 MNHNS and CDR2 SASEGT. This CDR3 contains 14 residues. The CDR3 here is CTSSVETGPYEQYF. The DNA for the CDR3 is TGTACCAGCAGTGTCGAGACAGGCCCCTACGAGCAGTACTTC.

This clonotype has more than one count but fewer than ten. With a much larger clone just one base away, this may be a read error. The V and J genes are TRBV7-9 and TRBJ2-1; 8 nucleotides match TRBD2. Germline CDR1 and CDR2: SEHNR and FQNEAQ (reference sequence). This CDR3 has 15 residues. With 3 bases clipped from V and 1 base from J, the junction kept 2 bases outside the gene matches. The CDR3: CASSLTSASYNEQFF. DNA for the CDR3: TGTGCCAGCAGCTTGACTAGCGCGTCCTACAATGAGCAGTTCTTC.

The V call is TRBV6-1, the J call TRBJ2-4, with D possibly matching TRBD1 (6 bases). TRBJ2-7 matches the DNA end more closely, so the J call is doubtful. Looked up from germline, CDR1 is MNHNS and CDR2 is SASEGT. This CDR3 has 11 amino acids. The CDR3 region is CASTGLVEQYF. The CDR3 DNA sequence: TGTGCCAGTACAGGGCTGGTCGAGCAGTACTTC.

This clonotype was seen more than once but under ten times. The junction differs from germline at one of its ends, possibly a read error. The chain joins TRBV27 to TRBJ2-5; 7 nucleotides match TRBD1. From germline, CDR1 is MNHEY and CDR2 SMNVEV (reference sequence). This CDR3 comprises 16 residues. In nucleotides, the CDR3 is TGTGCCAGCAGGGAGTCAGGGGGATGGTACCAAGAGACCCGGTACTTC. It codes for CASRESGGWYQETRYF.

This clonotype appeared many times. The J gene is TRBJ2-7, the V gene TRBV7-2, with 8 bases fitting TRBD1. This CDR3 is built from 14 residues. With V trimmed by 3 bases and J by 0 bases, 1 base remained unmatched. Germline V gene sequence: CDR1 SGHTA, CDR2 FQGNSA. The CDR3 protein is CASSLDRVSYEQYF. Written as DNA, the CDR3 is TGTGCCAGCAGCTTGGACAGGGTCTCCTACGAGCAGTACTTC.

The gene calls are TRBV28 and TRBJ1-4; 10 bases match TRBD1. Germline V gene sequence: CDR1 MDHEN, CDR2 SYDVKM. The CDR3 is 14 residues long. V lost 4 bases to trimming and J lost 8 bases; unmatched junction nucleotides: 4. In DNA form, the CDR3 reads TGTGCCAGCAGTTCTCTGGACAGGGGGGAAAAACTGTTTTTT. Protein sequence: CASSSLDRGEKLFF. Based on the CDR3 plus reference TRBV28 and TRBJ1-4, the full variable domain is DVKVTQSSRYLVKRTGEKVFLECVQDMDHENMFWYRQDPGLGLRLIYFSYDVKMKEKGDIPEGYSVSREKKERFSLILESASTNQTSMYLCASSSLDRGEKLFFGSGTQLSVL.